Presented here are 9 T cell receptor beta chains from one specimen sequenced in a study of early T cells in non-severe SARS-CoV-2 infection (dated by TCRdb to the early 2020s). Library generation was performed with 5' RACE. Sequencer: NextSeq 500. The public reads were reanalyzed by TCRdb: fastp trimming at Q25, MiXCR alignment, in-frame beta chains only. Records with the same CDR3 protein are collapsed into one entry carrying the most frequent genes and DNA. Present in this sample are 20,000 to 30,000 distinct CDR3 sequences, 4.5% to 7% of which were seen just once. Under 2.5% of the sample is in the top ten clones. What was sequenced was whole blood. The receptor source for this set is an adult who was a healthcare worker with PCR-confirmed SARS-CoV-2 infection or an uninfected control (not recorded which).

This clonotype has a count of ten or more. This chain connects TRBV7-2 to TRBJ2-1; 8 bases line up with TRBD2. The CDR3 has 15 residues. V was clipped by 5 bases and J by 0 bases; unmatched bases: 3. Germline assignment: CDR1 SGHTA and CDR2 FQGNSA. CDR3 DNA: TGTGCCAGCAGCCCGCTAGCGGGCTCCTACAATGAGCAGTTCTTC. Protein product: CASSPLAGSYNEQFF.

Within the sample, this clonotype is medium-sized. The rearrangement joins TRBV19 to TRBJ1-3; 8 nucleotides align to TRBD1. The CDR3 is made up of 15 amino acids. From germline, CDR1 is LNHDA and CDR2 SQIVND (reference sequence). The V and J ends lost 4 bases and 0 bases, in that order; junction bases with no gene match: 2. The CDR3 loop reads CASSSTGGSGNTIYF. The CDR3 DNA reads TGTGCCAGTAGTAGTACAGGGGGCTCTGGAAACACCATATATTTT.

There are a few counts of this clonotype. This rearrangement joins TRBV6-1 to TRBJ2-2, with D possibly being TRBD1 (5 bases). Trimming took 4 bases from V and 5 from J, leaving 20 bases between them. This CDR3 has 17 residues. In germline, CDR1 is MNHNS, CDR2 SASEGT. The CDR3: CASSGGFVGFGTGELFF. CDR3 nucleotide sequence: TGTGCCAGCAGTGGGGGCTTCGTTGGTTTTGGTACCGGGGAGCTGTTTTTT.

This clonotype showed up many times. The chain joins TRBV7-2 to TRBJ1-1, with 7 bases matching TRBD1. Germline CDR1 SGHTA, CDR2 FQGNSA. V shed 4 bases and J 2 bases; nucleotides not matched to a gene: 10. CDR3 length: 16 amino acids. The CDR3 coding sequence is TGTGCCAGCAGCTCCGGACAGGCCCGTCTTAACACTGAAGCTTTCTTT. Translating gives CASSSGQARLNTEAFF.

This clonotype appeared many times. The chain links TRBV15 to TRBJ2-1, with 9 bases lining up with TRBD2. Germline CDR1 reads LNHNV; CDR2 reads YYDKDF (reference sequence). The CDR3 contains 13 residues. Trimming at V came to 9 bases and at J to 8 bases, leaving 8 bases not matched to a gene. CDR3 sequence: CATTGTSLHEQFF. Written as DNA, the CDR3 is TGTGCCACGACCGGGACTAGCTTACATGAGCAGTTCTTC.

This clonotype was picked up many times. This chain connects TRBV11-3 to TRBJ2-1; TRBD2 aligns across 9 bases. Germline values: CDR1 SGHNT, CDR2 YENEEA. CDR3 length equals 15 residues. Trimming cost V 0 bases and J 5 bases; bases outside gene matches: 2. The CDR3 loop reads CASSLELAGHNEQFF. The CDR3 DNA sequence: TGTGCCAGCAGCTTAGAACTAGCGGGTCACAATGAGCAGTTCTTC. Looking up the rest from reference TRBV11-3 and TRBJ2-1 gives the full variable domain: EAGVVQSPRYKIIEKKQPVAFWCNPISGHNTLYWYLQNLGQGPELLIRYENEEAVDDSQLPKDRFSAERLKGVDSTLKIQPAELGDSAVYLCASSLELAGHNEQFFGPGTRLTVL.

This clonotype showed up just a few times. The V and J genes are TRBV20-1 and TRBJ1-1; TRBD1 matches 7 bases. After removal of 0 bases from V and 0 bases from J, the junction contained 4 bases not matched to a gene. The CDR3 loop spans 15 amino acids. The germline gives CDR1 DFQATT, CDR2 SNEGSKA (reference sequence). The CDR3 loop is CSARDPGGMNTEAFF. CDR3 nucleotide sequence: TGCAGTGCTAGAGATCCAGGGGGAATGAACACTGAAGCTTTCTTT.

This clonotype has at least ten counts. The rearrangement uses TRBV6-5 and TRBJ2-2, with D perhaps matching TRBD2 (6 bases). Between the trimmed V and J ends, which lost 2 bases and 0 bases, there was a span of 19 bases. Germline-derived CDR1 and CDR2 are MNHEY and SVGAGI. The CDR3 extends over 19 amino acids. The CDR3 protein is CASSYRTIPGTPNTGELFF. In nucleotides, the CDR3 is TGTGCCAGCAGTTACCGGACTATCCCGGGGACCCCGAACACCGGGGAGCTGTTTTTT.

The chain recombines TRBV29-1 with TRBJ2-3; 7 bases align to TRBD1. The CDR3 totals 14 residues. V lost 6 bases and J lost 10; bases outside the gene matches: 16. The germline V gene has CDR1 SQVTM and CDR2 ANQGSEA. This CDR3 reads CSVTGTDDRYAQYF. The CDR3 bases are TGCAGCGTGACCGGGACAGATGACAGATACGCGCAGTATTTT.